This T cell receptor (beta chain) comes out of a study of control samples from healthy donors and cancer patients. The repertoire was sequenced with immunoSEQ multiplex PCR; TCRdb's copy has only in-frame clones and lacks some. The sample lists 80,000 to 100,000 clones, 79% occurring once. The clonotype originates from a woman aged 30 to 39 in good health. Sequencing was carried out using blood.

CDR3 residues: CASSLVKQGDYGYTF. For the CDR3, the DNA is TGTGCCAGCAGCTTAGTTAAACAGGGAGACTATGGCTACACCTTC. The V call is TRBV7-8, the J call TRBJ1-2, with D perhaps matching TRBD1 (6 bases). Trimming shortened V by 1 base and J by 3 bases, and 12 bases separated the two germline ends. This CDR3 spans 15 amino acids. CDR1 SGHVS and CDR2 FQNEAQ come from the germline V gene.